The clone carrying this TCR beta chain was picked up a small number of times. Antigen: not known. This entry comes from a study of beta chain features in type 1 diabetes. Overall study results and limits: Diminished insertions and augmented deletions at VDJ junctions characterized type 1 diabetes patients. Type 1 diabetes patients had TCRB CDR3s that were shorter (moderately but significantly so) in all four CD4+ subsets.

A CD45RO/CCR7/CD25/CD127/CD95/CD27 panel sorted naive, central memory, regulatory and stem cell-like memory CD4+ cells. Since all of the isolated RNA was reverse transcribed, expressed TCRB transcripts were what got sequenced. The protocol was immunoSEQ multiplex PCR, while the TCRdb copy is restricted to in-frame clones and leaves out a portion. The sample records 150,000 to 200,000 clones, approximately 8.8% being singletons. The V gene lost 2 bases and the J gene lost 3 bases, with 17 bases spanning the gap. The CDR3 is 16 residues long. CDR1 and CDR2 from the germline V gene are MNHNS and SASEGT.

The rearrangement uses TRBV6-1 and TRBJ2-7, with D possibly matching TRBD2 (6 bases). The sample was central memory CD4+ T cells from blood. This clonotype originated in a woman in her 30s with type 1 diabetes. The CDR3 bases are TGTGCCAGCAGTGAACACTTTACCCTGGAGGGCTACGAGCAGTACTTC. This translates into CASSEHFTLEGYEQYF.